This T cell receptor (beta chain) derives from a study of blood T cells in healthy people across ages (dated by TCRdb to the mid-2010s). About the investigation overall: In model experiments, roughly one uniquely barcoded TCR beta cDNA molecule per two T cells was captured by template switching. Using deep sequencing normalized with unique cDNA molecular identifiers, the study measured how TCR beta repertoire diversity changes with age. Two additional independent replicas of 1 million unique cDNA reads from the same blood draw were analyzed for two donors (one aged 18 to 29 and one aged 80 or older). Four age groups were formed from the donors: young (average 16 years), middle-aged (around 41), aged (over 55) and long-lived (about 80).

The receptor library was made with 5' RACE. Sequenced using an Illumina HiSeq 2500. A second PCR of roughly 7 to 11 cycles was performed with a sample-barcoded 5' primer and a J-beta primer mix. A template-switch 5' adaptor carrying 12 random nucleotides introduced a unique molecular identifier onto each TCR beta cDNA molecule. At least 2.5 million CDR3-containing paired-end reads were obtained from each sample. All of the RNA was converted into first-strand cDNA using the Mint cDNA synthesis kit, with a TRBC-specific oligonucleotide serving as the primer. Following uracil-DNA glycosylase treatment, all cDNA underwent a first 18-cycle PCR with the universal primers M1SS and BC2_uni_R. In the paper's pipeline: Each sample was normalized by randomly selecting 1 million high-quality reads, each carrying a distinct molecular identifier. Reads with shared molecular identifiers were discarded instead of being binned into consensus sequences. MiTCR, run with a Q25 quality threshold and the strictest error-elimination algorithm, handled CDR3 identification, clonotype clustering and error correction. Lower-bound total TCR beta diversity was estimated with a nonparametric unseen species model using Euler transformation. TCRdb trimmed the raw reads at Q25, called clones with MiXCR and kept productive beta chains. Each CDR3 protein gets just one entry, which takes the most common genes and DNA from the rows behind it. The V and J calls follow TCRdb's processing rather than the paper's. This sample is represented by 780,000 or so distinct CDR3 sequences; approximately 25% of them were singletons. The ten largest clonotypes hold roughly 3.5% of the sample.

This clonotype was found a few times. Its antigen remains undetermined. Base-call qualities are not available, and no considerably larger clone is one nucleotide away. The CDR3, cysteine through phenylalanine, is 15 amino acids long. Left in the record is the CDR3 DNA by itself, 45 bases read in frame from the first base. CDR1 and CDR2 (MDHEN, SYDVKM) derive from the germline V gene. The roughly 39 donors, aged about 6 to 100 years, were systemically healthy Caucasian individuals from Russia. Each donor gave about 11 milliliters of peripheral blood, drawn into EDTA-treated Vacutainer tubes. Ficoll-Paque density-gradient centrifugation was used to isolate PBMCs, with at least 7 million per sample. Total RNA was extracted from PBMCs with Trizol reagent, with at least 6 micrograms obtained per sample. Naive CD45RAhigh/CD27high T cell percentages were measured by flow cytometry on a PBMC aliquot from every donor.

Beyond this particular receptor, the publication reports: The percentage of naive T cells measured by flow cytometry correlated strongly with observed TCR beta diversity. As age increased, observed TCR beta diversity per million T cells dropped in a roughly linear way, and a significant reduction was already evident by age about 36. Compared with the aged group, more naive CD4+ T cells, fewer expanded clones and increased TCR diversity were shown by the long-lived group, suggesting age selection. Conclusive comparison of naive and antigen-experienced compartments was prevented by the profiling of bulk unsorted PBMCs. Estimates of total diversity based on one million sequenced T cells were considered lower bounds and underestimates. The CMV infection status of donors was not known, potentially confounding age-related changes in expanded clonotypes.

These records were also assigned to another study, of T cells of mothers and their children. The second publication reports: Nine systemically healthy Caucasian individuals served as donors, namely three mothers together with their six children. cDNA synthesis consumed the entire amount of extracted RNA, loaded at 1.5 ug RNA in each 15 ul reaction. Sample barcodes and 2-4 random nucleotides were added via the M1S primer in the second PCR. Each mother yielded over 8.5 million TCR beta CDR3 reads and each child 3 million or so reads. Thymic selection similarly shapes TCR recombination output in related and unrelated pairs, with minor effect from inherited differences. Related mother-child pairs always showed normalized repertoire overlap that was slightly higher than in unrelated mother-child pairs, though the difference was never significant. No persistent microchimeric T cell clones were detected, at a sensitivity of approximately 100 clones per million clonotypes. To look for features that set related mother-child pairs apart from unrelated individuals, the researchers ran deep NGS to compare the TCR beta repertoires of mothers and children. Mothers averaged about 37 +/- 4 years of age and children averaged about 10 +/- 4 years. After adapters were ligated using NEBNext reagents, the libraries underwent 100+100 nt paired-end sequencing on an Illumina HiSeq 2000. To prevent cross-contamination, the mother and child libraries were prepared a month apart and were sequenced in separate runs. For each donor, somewhere between 500,000 and 2,000,000 distinct TCR beta clonotypes were identified. Naive TCR beta clonotypes were estimated from low-frequency clonotypes matched to each donor's FACS-determined naive share, without sorting.

The sequence is built from TRBV28 and TRBJ2-5; TRBD1 aligns with 10 central bases. The closer fit of TRBJ2-1 to the DNA end suggests the J call may be wrong. This TCR was recovered from a boy aged 5-17 years in good health. Sequencing was done on a sample of blood. The DNA sequence reads TGTGCCAGCAGTTTACTGGGACAGGGGTCCCATGAGCAGTTCTTC. Its translation is CASSLLGQGSHEQFF.